One sample yielded the 23 T cell receptor beta chains listed below, sequenced in a study of blood T cell repertoires in COVID-19. Some clones are missing from TCRdb's copy, which holds only in-frame ones; the method was immunoSEQ multiplex PCR. In the table there are about 300,000 clones, about 91% of which are singletons. Sequencing was done on a sample of peripheral blood. Every receptor here comes from a woman aged 30 to 39 who had recovered from COVID-19.

This clone has only one observation. The rearrangement uses TRBV25-1 and TRBJ1-4, with a weak D call TRBD1 (5 bases). Germline V gene lookup returns CDR1 MGHDK and CDR2 SYGVNS. The length of the CDR3 is 14 residues. Trimming took off 3 bases at V and 3 bases at J, with 8 bases between the two ends. In nucleotides, the CDR3 is TGTGCCAGCAGTGAGGGGGGAGCTAATGAAAAACTGTTTTTT. Translation gives CASSEGGANEKLFF.

This clone was seen only a few times. The chain couples TRBV28 to TRBJ2-1; 14 bases match TRBD2. Trimming took 6 bases from V and 0 from J; bases not matched to a gene: 7. The V gene's germline CDR1 is MDHEN and CDR2 SYDVKM. The CDR3 consists of 18 residues. The CDR3 loop is CASSPGLAGGSSYNEQFF. The CDR3 region has the DNA TGTGCCAGCAGCCCCGGACTAGCGGGGGGTAGCTCCTACAATGAGCAGTTCTTC.

V gene TRBV7-9 combines with J gene TRBJ1-6, with D maybe TRBD1 (6 bases). The length of the CDR3 is 16 residues. Trimming took off 1 base at V and 7 bases at J, with 14 bases between the two ends. Germline loops: CDR1 SEHNR, CDR2 FQNEAQ (reference sequence). The CDR3 region is CASSLESGGANSPLHF. The CDR3 region has the DNA TGTGCCAGCAGCTTAGAAAGTGGGGGGGCCAATTCACCCCTCCACTTT.

The rearrangement uses TRBV9 and TRBJ2-7; tentatively, D is TRBD1 (7 bases). Germline V gene data show CDR1 as SGDLS and CDR2 as YYNGEE. The CDR3 has 16 amino acids. The V gene lost 4 bases and the J gene lost 3 bases, with 20 bases spanning the gap. CDR3 protein: CASSPTERQGLYEQYF. The CDR3 nucleotides read TGTGCCAGCAGCCCCACGGAGAGACAGGGACTCTACGAGCAGTACTTC.

CDR3 coding DNA: TGTGCCAGCGGGGGACAGGGTATATCGAATGAAAAACTGTTTTTT. Residues: CASGGQGISNEKLFF. The V gene is TRBV3-1 (or the pseudogene TRBV3-2), the J gene TRBJ1-4; 9 nucleotides align to TRBD1. Germline CDR1 is LGHDT and CDR2 is YNNKEL (reference sequence). This CDR3 has 15 amino acids. V lost 8 bases to trimming and J lost 5 bases; unmatched junction nucleotides: 9.

The V gene is TRBV5-4, the J gene TRBJ2-2; 9 nucleotides align to TRBD2. J gave up 4 bases and V 0 bases, and 7 bases lay outside the gene matches. Germline assignment: CDR1 SGHNT and CDR2 YYREEE (reference sequence). The CDR3 contains 17 residues. The CDR3 coding sequence is TGTGCCAGCAGCTTGGCGCGGGGGGGCGAGGGCACCGGGGAGCTGTTTTTT. Amino acid sequence: CASSLARGGEGTGELFF.

Comments on this clone: The same CDR3 arises from other DNA sequences in this sample as well. The chain employs TRBV7-9 and TRBJ2-3; 12 nucleotides align to TRBD2. Germline assignment: CDR1 SEHNR and CDR2 FQNEAQ (reference sequence). Trimming at V came to 3 bases and at J to 3 bases, leaving 1 base not matched to a gene. The CDR3 consists of 15 residues. CDR3 bases: TGTGCCAGCAGCTTGGGACTAGCGGGTACAGATACGCAGTATTTT. Amino acid sequence: CASSLGLAGTDTQYF.

The genes are TRBV18 and TRBJ1-4; D is possibly TRBD1 (5 bases). There are 14 residues in the CDR3. CDR1 and CDR2 (germline): KGHSH, LQKENI. Between the trimmed V and J ends, which lost 2 bases and 4 bases, there was a span of 8 bases. CDR3 in amino acids: CASSPAGFNEKLFF. The CDR3, as DNA: TGTGCCAGCTCACCAGCAGGGTTTAATGAAAAACTGTTTTTT.

The rearrangement joins TRBV28 to TRBJ2-1; TRBD2 might be the D (5 bases). Germline-derived CDR1 and CDR2 are MDHEN and SYDVKM. V was shortened by 5 bases and J by 9 bases, with 17 bases between the two germline ends. The CDR3 has 14 residues. The CDR3 sequence: CASSPPNSRVEQFF. CDR3 nucleotides: TGTGCCAGCAGTCCCCCGAATTCGAGGGTTGAGCAGTTCTTC. The full variable domain, rest sourced from reference TRBV28 and TRBJ2-1, is DVKVTQSSRYLVKRTGEKVFLECVQDMDHENMFWYRQDPGLGLRLIYFSYDVKMKEKGDIPEGYSVSREKKERFSLILESASTNQTSMYLCASSPPNSRVEQFFGPGTRLTVL.

This clone appeared a single time. This chain joins TRBV2 and TRBJ2-7; D unclear. The germline gives CDR1 SNHLY, CDR2 FYNNEI. V was shortened by 7 bases and J by 4 bases, with 11 bases between the two germline ends. The CDR3 contains 12 residues. The chain's CDR3 is CASTIVVYEQYF. CDR3 coding DNA: TGTGCCAGCACCATCGTAGTGTACGAGCAGTACTTC.

J is TRBJ2-2 and V is TRBV30, with TRBD2 matching 14 bases. CDR3 length: 18 residues. The V gene end was trimmed by 0 bases and the J gene end by 3 bases; junction bases not matched to a gene: 6. CDR1 is GTSNPN and CDR2 is SVGIG in the germline V gene (reference sequence). In nucleotides, the CDR3 is TGTGCCTGGAGTGTACGACTAGCGGGGGGGCGATACACCGGGGAGCTGTTTTTT. It encodes CAWSVRLAGGRYTGELFF.

This chain links TRBV19 with TRBJ2-5; a possible D gene is TRBD2 (6 bases). V was pared by 0 bases and J by 5 bases, with 13 bases between. The CDR3 is 15 residues long. The V gene's germline CDR1 is LNHDA and CDR2 SQIVND (reference sequence). The DNA for the CDR3 is TGTGCCAGTAGTATAGATCGGGAGAGAGGGGAGACCCAGTACTTC. This sequence encodes CASSIDRERGETQYF.

J is TRBJ2-2 and V is TRBV7-8, with unresolved D. The germline V gene has CDR1 SGHVS and CDR2 FQNEAQ. CDR3 size: 14 residues. Trimming took 0 bases from V and 7 from J, leaving 9 bases between them. The CDR3 DNA reads TGTGCCAGCAGCTTAGCTAACCCCGGCGGGGAGCTGTTTTTT. Encoded protein: CASSLANPGGELFF.

About this clone itself: Other DNA sequences from this sample encode an identical CDR3 as well. This chain uses TRBV5-1 with TRBJ1-2; TRBD1 aligns across 8 bases. The CDR3 has 14 amino acids. The germline CDR1 and CDR2 sequences are SGHRS and YFSETQ. The junction had 1 base not matched to a gene; V was cut back by 2 bases and J by 1 base. CDR3 region: CASSLTGGNYGYTF. The CDR3 coding sequence is TGCGCCAGCAGCTTAACAGGGGGTAACTATGGCTACACCTTC.

This clone appeared a single time. The chain combines TRBV27 with TRBJ1-5; unclear D gene. Germline V gives CDR1 MNHEY, CDR2 SMNVEV (reference sequence). The CDR3 sequence is 14 residues long. Trimming shortened V by 3 bases and J by 1 base, and 7 bases separated the two germline ends. CDR3 amino acids: CASSFIGSNQPQHF. The CDR3 region has the DNA TGTGCCAGCAGTTTTATCGGGAGCAATCAGCCCCAGCATTTT.

The chain joins TRBV5-1 to TRBJ2-1, with 13 bases that match TRBD2. Trimming cost V 0 bases and J 5 bases; bases outside gene matches: 5. CDR1 is SGHRS, CDR2 YFSETQ, per germline. CDR3 length equals 17 residues. The CDR3 DNA reads as TGCGCCAGCAGCTTGGTCCGTACTAGCGGGGGGGACAATGAGCAGTTCTTC. Encoded protein: CASSLVRTSGGDNEQFF.

This clone appeared a single time. The chain has TRBV19 and TRBJ2-3; possibly TRBD2 for D (6 bases). CDR3 length equals 16 residues. Germline values: CDR1 LNHDA, CDR2 SQIVND (reference sequence). With 5 bases removed from V and 0 bases from J, the gap between germline ends came to 15 bases. In DNA, the CDR3 is TGTGCCAGTAGTCATCCCCGGGGGTCTAGCACAGATACGCAGTATTTT. It encodes CASSHPRGSSTDTQYF.

The rearrangement links TRBV7-9 to TRBJ1-5, with D tentatively TRBD1 (6 bases). The germline gives CDR1 SEHNR, CDR2 FQNEAQ (reference sequence). The V gene lost 5 bases and the J gene lost 3 bases, with 11 bases spanning the gap. The CDR3 runs 14 residues. CDR3 amino acids: CASSRGQPNQPQHF. The CDR3 DNA follows: TGTGCCAGCAGCCGAGGACAGCCCAATCAGCCCCAGCATTTT.

This chain joins TRBV4-1 and TRBJ1-1, with TRBD1 matching over 7 bases. The CDR3 has 14 residues. V lost 0 bases to trimming and J lost 5 bases; unmatched junction nucleotides: 3. The germline V gene has CDR1 MGHRA and CDR2 YSYEKL. CDR3 DNA sequence: TGCGCCAGCAGCCAAGAGGACAGGCCAACTGAAGCTTTCTTT. Translating gives CASSQEDRPTEAFF.

This clone was seen a single time. The chain has TRBV4-2 and TRBJ1-5, with 7 nucleotides matching TRBD1. With 3 bases clipped from V and 4 bases from J, the junction kept 3 bases outside the gene matches. Germline CDR1 and CDR2: LGHNA and YNFKEQ. The CDR3 spans 14 residues. The CDR3 spells CASSQAQGNQPQHF. CDR3 bases: TGTGCCAGCAGCCAGGCACAGGGGAATCAGCCCCAGCATTTT.

This clone was picked up a small number of times. This rearrangement joins TRBV5-1 to TRBJ2-1; 9 bases match TRBD2. From germline, CDR1 is SGHRS and CDR2 YFSETQ. The length of the CDR3 is 17 residues. After removal of 4 bases from V and 4 bases from J, the junction contained 12 bases not matched to a gene. Written as DNA, the CDR3 is TGCGCCAGCAGCCTCCTGGTTGAAGCGGGGGGATACAATGAGCAGTTCTTC. Translating gives CASSLLVEAGGYNEQFF.

The sample holds a few counts of this clone. The chain is built from TRBV10-1 and TRBJ2-7, with D uncertain. V was trimmed by 4 bases and J by 2 bases, leaving 9 bases between them. Germline assignment: CDR1 WNHNN and CDR2 SYGVQD (reference sequence). CDR3 size: 13 residues. The CDR3, as DNA: TGCGCCAGCAGTGCCACAATTACCTACGAGCAGTACTTC. Encoded protein: CASSATITYEQYF.

The chain couples TRBV9 to TRBJ1-5, with D maybe TRBD1 (6 bases). CDR3 length equals 19 residues. Per germline, CDR1 SGDLS and CDR2 YYNGEE. Trimming took off 0 bases at V and 0 bases at J, with 19 bases between the two ends. The CDR3 nucleotides read TGTGCCAGCAGCGTAGTCGTCAGGGGTAAGCCTTATAGCAATCAGCCCCAGCATTTT. Encoded protein: CASSVVVRGKPYSNQPQHF.